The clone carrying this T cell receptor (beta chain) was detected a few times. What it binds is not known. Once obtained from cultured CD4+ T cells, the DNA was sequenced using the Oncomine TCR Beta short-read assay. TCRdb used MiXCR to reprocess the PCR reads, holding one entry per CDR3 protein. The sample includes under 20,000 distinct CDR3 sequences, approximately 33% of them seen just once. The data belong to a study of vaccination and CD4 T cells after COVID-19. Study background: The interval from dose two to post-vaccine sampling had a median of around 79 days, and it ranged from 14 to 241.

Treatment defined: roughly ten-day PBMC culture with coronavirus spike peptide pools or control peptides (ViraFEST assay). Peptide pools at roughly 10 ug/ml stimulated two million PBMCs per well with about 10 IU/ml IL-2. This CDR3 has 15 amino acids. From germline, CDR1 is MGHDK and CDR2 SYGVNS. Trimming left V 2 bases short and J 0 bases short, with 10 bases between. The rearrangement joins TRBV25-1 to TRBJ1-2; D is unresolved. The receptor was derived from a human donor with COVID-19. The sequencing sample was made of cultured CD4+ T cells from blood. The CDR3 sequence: CASSEAGRPNYGYTF. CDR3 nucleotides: TGTGCCAGCAGTGAAGCCGGCAGGCCTAACTATGGCTACACCTTC.